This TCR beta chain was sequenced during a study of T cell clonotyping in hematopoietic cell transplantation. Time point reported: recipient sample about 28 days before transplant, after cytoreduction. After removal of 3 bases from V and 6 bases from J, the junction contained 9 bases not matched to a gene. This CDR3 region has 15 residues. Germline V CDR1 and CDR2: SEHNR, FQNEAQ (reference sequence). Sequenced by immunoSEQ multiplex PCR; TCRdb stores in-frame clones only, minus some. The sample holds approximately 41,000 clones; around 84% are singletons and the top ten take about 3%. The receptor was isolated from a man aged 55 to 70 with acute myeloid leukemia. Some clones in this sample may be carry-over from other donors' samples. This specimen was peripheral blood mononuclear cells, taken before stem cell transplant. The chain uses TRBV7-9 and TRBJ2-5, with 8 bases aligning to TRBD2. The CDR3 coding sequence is TGTGCCAGCAGCTTTACGGCGGGGGGCAAGAAGACCCAGTACTTC. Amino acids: CASSFTAGGKKTQYF. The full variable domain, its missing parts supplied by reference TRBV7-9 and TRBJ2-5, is DTGVSQNPRHKITKRGQNVTFRCDPISEHNRLYWYRQTLGQGPEFLTYFQNEAQLEKSRLLSDRFSAERPKGSFSTLEIQRTEQGDSAMYLCASSFTAGGKKTQYFGPGTRLLVL.